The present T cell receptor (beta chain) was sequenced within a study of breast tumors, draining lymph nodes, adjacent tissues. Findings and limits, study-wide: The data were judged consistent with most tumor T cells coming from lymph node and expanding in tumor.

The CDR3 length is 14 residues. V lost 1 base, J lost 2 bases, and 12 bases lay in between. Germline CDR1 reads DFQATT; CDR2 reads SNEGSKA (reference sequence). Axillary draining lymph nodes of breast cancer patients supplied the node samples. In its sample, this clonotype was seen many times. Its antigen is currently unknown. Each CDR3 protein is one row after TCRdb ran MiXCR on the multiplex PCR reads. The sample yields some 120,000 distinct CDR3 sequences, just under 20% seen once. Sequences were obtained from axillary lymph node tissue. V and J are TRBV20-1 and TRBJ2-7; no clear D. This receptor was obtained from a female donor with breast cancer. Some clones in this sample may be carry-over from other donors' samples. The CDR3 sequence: CSARGQAIPYEQYF. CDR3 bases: TGCAGTGCTAGAGGCCAGGCGATTCCCTACGAGCAGTACTTC.